These T cell receptor beta chains were read from a single sample in a study of CD8 T cells in ankylosing spondylitis. TCRdb independently ran MiXCR on the 5' RACE reads; one entry per CDR3 protein. Of about 39,000 distinct CDR3 sequences in the sample, around 3% were seen once. Sequencing was performed on blood, either unsorted or a sorted T cell fraction (not recorded which). The receptors were sampled from a male donor with ankylosing spondylitis or in good health (not recorded which). Each CDR3 is given with its conserved first and last residue. Each record gives: clone size, J gene, D gene, V gene, CDR3 DNA, CDR3 protein. The D gene is left open where the match is weak. Not all rows give a size; the values are once, few, many and, for expanded clones, a class.

many | TRBJ1-3 | - | TRBV9 | TGTGCCAGCAGCGTAGAACCTAGGGGCCACTCTGGAAACACCATATATTTT | CASSVEPRGHSGNTIYF
many | TRBJ2-1 | - | TRBV9 | TGTGCCAGCAGCGTAGAGTCCTACAATGAGCAGTTCTTC | CASSVESYNEQFF
many | TRBJ2-2 | - | TRBV9 | TGTGCCAGCAGCGTAGCCGGGAAGAACACCGGGGAGCTGTTTTTT | CASSVAGKNTGELFF
many | TRBJ2-5 | - | TRBV9 | TGTGCCAGCAGCCTTGGGGGGGCGAAAGAGACCCAGTACTTC | CASSLGGAKETQYF
many | TRBJ2-5 | - | TRBV9 | TGTGCCAGCAGCGTATGGTCCACCGGGGAGACCCAGTACTTC | CASSVWSTGETQYF
many | TRBJ2-1 | TRBD2 | TRBV9 | TGTGCCAGCAGCAGAGGAGCGGGAGTTTCCAACAATGAGCAGTTCTTC | CASSRGAGVSNNEQFF
many | TRBJ1-6 | - | TRBV9 | TGTGCCAGCAGCGCTAAATATGATTCACCCCTCCACTTT | CASSAKYDSPLHF
few | TRBJ2-1 | TRBD2 | TRBV9 | TGTGCCAGCAGCCCGAGGACACTAGCGGGAGAGGGTGAGCAGTTCTTC | CASSPRTLAGEGEQFF
many | TRBJ2-2 | - | TRBV9 | TGTGCCAGCAGCGACGCCGGGGAGCTGTTTTTT | CASSDAGELFF
many | TRBJ2-2 | - | TRBV9 | TGTGCCAGCACCCTGGGGACGGTGAACACCGGGGAGCTGTTTTTT | CASTLGTVNTGELFF
- | TRBJ2-1 | - | TRBV9 | TGTGCCAGCAGCCCAGTCGGCCCCAAGGTGGATGAGCAGTTCTTC | CASSPVGPKVDEQFF
many | TRBJ2-1 | - | TRBV9 | TGTGCCAGCAGCGTTGGGGCTTTGGGGTCTTACAATGAGCAGTTCTTC | CASSVGALGSYNEQFF
many | TRBJ2-3 | TRBD1 | TRBV9 | TGTGCCAGCAGCGCCCGGACAGGGACTAGCACAGATACGCAGTATTTT | CASSARTGTSTDTQYF
many | TRBJ2-3 | - | TRBV9 | TGTGCCAGCAGCGTAGGTCAGGCAGATACGCAGTATTTT | CASSVGQADTQYF
many | TRBJ2-1 | TRBD2 | TRBV9 | TGTGCCAGCAGCGCCGGGGGACTAGTCTACAATGAGCAGTTCTTC | CASSAGGLVYNEQFF
many | TRBJ2-1 | TRBD2 | TRBV9 | TGTGCCAGCAGCCCAGGGTCAGCGGGGGGCTACAATGAGCAGTTCTTC | CASSPGSAGGYNEQFF
many | TRBJ2-3 | TRBD2 | TRBV9 | TGTGCCAGCAGCGTAGATAGCGGGGGGGCCACGGCTAGCACAGATACGCAGTATTTT | CASSVDSGGATASTDTQYF
many | TRBJ2-5 | TRBD1 | TRBV9 | TGTGCCAGCAGCGTAGAGCCTCGGGGACAGGGGGGGGCCCAGTACTTC | CASSVEPRGQGGAQYF
many | TRBJ2-6 | TRBD1 | TRBV9 | TGTGCCAGCAGCCCCCGACAGGGTACAAACTCTGGGGCCAACGTCCTGACTTTC | CASSPRQGTNSGANVLTF
many | TRBJ2-5 | - | TRBV9 | TGTGCCAGCAGCGCGCTAGGGAAAGAGACCCAGTACTTC | CASSALGKETQYF
many | TRBJ2-1 | - | TRBV9 | TGTGCCAGCAGCGTCAGCGGAGCGGGCTCCTACAATGAGCAGTTCTTC | CASSVSGAGSYNEQFF
many | TRBJ1-2 | - | TRBV9 | TGTGCCAGCAGCGCGGTCACAGGGAACTATGGCTACACCTTC | CASSAVTGNYGYTF
many | TRBJ1-5 | TRBD1 | TRBV9 | TGTGCCAGCAGCTCGACAGGGGATCAGCCCCAGCATTTT | CASSSTGDQPQHF
many | TRBJ1-1 | - | TRBV9 | TGTGCCAGCAGCGGGACGGTGAACACTGAAGCTTTCTTT | CASSGTVNTEAFF
many | TRBJ2-5 | - | TRBV9 | TGTGCCAGCAGCGTAACTATAGGGGAGCAAGAGACCCAGTACTTC | CASSVTIGEQETQYF
many | TRBJ2-2 | - | TRBV9 | TGTGCCAGCAGCGTAGTTCAGGGGCCGACCGGGGAGCTGTTTTTT | CASSVVQGPTGELFF
many | TRBJ1-1 | - | TRBV9 | TGTGCCAGCAGCGCCGGGGGACATCTAGGGGACACTGAAGCTTTCTTT | CASSAGGHLGDTEAFF